This T cell receptor beta chain came from a study of T cell repertoires in cytomegalovirus infection. TCRdb used MiXCR to reprocess the reads, holding one entry per CDR3 protein. This table holds nearly 650,000 distinct CDR3 sequences, about 24% found once. Study findings and constraints: HLA-C-restricted CMV-specific TCR beta clonotypes were dominant in the ex vivo response.

V lost 0 bases and J lost 4, with 16 bases in between. CDR1 DFQATT and CDR2 SNEGSKA come from the germline V gene (reference sequence). The CDR3 spans 16 residues. This clonotype was seen repeatedly, ten times or more. The antigen remains unidentified. The clonotype comes from a human donor in good health (CMV status not recorded). Some clones in this sample may be carry-over from other donors' samples. The chain combines TRBV20-1 with TRBJ1-5; no clear D. The sequenced sample consisted of CD8+ T cells from PBMCs. The CDR3 DNA sequence: TGCAGTGCTAGAGATCTTAGGGCCGGGCTGAATCAGCCCCAGCATTTT. Translated, it gives CSARDLRAGLNQPQHF.